Shown below are 21 T cell receptor beta chains from a single sample sequenced in a study of post-analysis software for immune sequencing data. Study-level findings and limits: In patients, TRBV5-6, TRBV5-1 and TRBV20-1 belonged to 4 or 5 TRBV segments found more frequently than in controls.

No antigen has been assigned to these receptors. Included in the TCR beta cDNA libraries were unique molecular identifiers. TCRdb called the PCR reads again in MiXCR, with one record for every CDR3 protein. The data show under 900,000 distinct CDR3 sequences, 53% seen once. The material sequenced was blood. Receptors originate from a girl aged 10 to 17 with multiple sclerosis.

The chain is built from TRBV2 and TRBJ2-2; D may be TRBD2 (6 bases). Germline-derived CDR1 and CDR2 are SNHLY and FYNNEI. This CDR3 has 14 amino acids. The V and J ends lost 7 bases and 4 bases respectively, with 13 bases between them. The CDR3 reads CASKRDGSTGELFF. CDR3 bases: TGTGCCAGCAAACGGGACGGGAGCACCGGGGAGCTGTTTTTT.

The chain carries TRBV6-5 and TRBJ2-7; TRBD1 aligns across 7 bases. CDR1 is MNHEY, CDR2 SVGAGI, per germline. The CDR3 runs to 13 residues. The CDR3 is CAHSQGNSYEQYF. The CDR3 DNA reads TGTGCTCATTCACAGGGGAACTCCTACGAGCAGTACTTC.

The DNA of the CDR3 is TGCGCCAGCAGCTTACGAGTTTCCTGCACTGAAGCTTTCTTT. Protein product: CASSLRVSCTEAFF. The genes are TRBV5-1 and TRBJ1-1; the D is unclear. The CDR3 spans 14 residues. Trimming removed 2 bases at V and 4 bases at J, with 12 bases between. The germline V gene has CDR1 SGHRS and CDR2 YFSETQ.

The genes are TRBV5-1 and TRBJ2-7; D gene ambiguous. Trimming left V 0 bases short and J 3 bases short, with 13 bases between. The CDR3 spans 15 residues. Germline V gene data show CDR1 as SGHRS and CDR2 as YFSETQ. The CDR3 DNA follows: TGCGCCAGCAGCTTGGAAAGTTACACCCTCTACGAGCAGTACTTC. It specifies CASSLESYTLYEQYF.

The J gene is TRBJ2-7, the V gene TRBV7-9; D gene ambiguous. Trimming removed 5 bases at V and 0 bases at J, with 8 bases between. Per the germline V gene, CDR1 is SEHNR and CDR2 is FQNEAQ (reference sequence). There are 13 residues in the CDR3. The CDR3 here is CASSGFTSYEQYF. DNA for the CDR3: TGTGCCAGCAGCGGTTTTACCTCCTACGAGCAGTACTTC.

The chain employs TRBV24-1 and TRBJ1-2; 8 nucleotides agree with TRBD1. The CDR3 is made up of 15 amino acids. V trimming: 4 bases; J trimming: 8 bases; junction bases outside the gene matches: 11. Germline V gives CDR1 KGHDR, CDR2 SFDVKD. The CDR3 loop is CATSEVDRAKLGYTF. CDR3 DNA sequence: TGTGCCACCAGTGAGGTGGACAGGGCTAAGCTGGGCTACACCTTC.

This clonotype was seen a few times. The V gene is TRBV20-1, the J gene TRBJ2-4; TRBD2 agrees at 12 bases. Germline CDR1 DFQATT, CDR2 SNEGSKA (reference sequence). V trimming: 0 bases; J trimming: 13 bases; junction bases outside the gene matches: 7. The CDR3 loop spans 14 amino acids. The CDR3 bases are TGCAGTGCTAGAGATCGACTAGCGGGAGTTGAGCAGTACTTC. Amino acid sequence: CSARDRLAGVEQYF.

The chain recombines TRBV5-1 with TRBJ2-7, with TRBD2 matching 13 bases. V lost 3 bases, J lost 5 bases, and 8 bases stayed unmatched. From germline, CDR1 is SGHRS and CDR2 YFSETQ. This CDR3 has 16 residues. This chain's CDR3 is CASSSERLAGGHEQYF. The CDR3 nucleotides read TGCGCCAGCAGCTCGGAGAGACTAGCGGGAGGCCACGAGCAGTACTTC.

The chain employs TRBV20-1 and TRBJ2-1; TRBD2 matches 15 bases. J was trimmed by 5 bases and V by 6 bases; bases with no gene match: 5. The CDR3 loop spans 15 amino acids. Germline CDR1 reads DFQATT; CDR2 reads SNEGSKA (reference sequence). As DNA, the CDR3 is TGCAGTGCAACCGGGACTAGCGGGGGGAACAATGAGCAGTTCTTC. This translates into CSATGTSGGNNEQFF.

This clonotype has just one count. The chain uses TRBV12-3 or TRBV12-4 and TRBJ2-6, with D unclear. This CDR3 has 15 residues. Trimming took off 6 bases at V and 1 base at J, with 10 bases between the two ends. CDR3 loop: CASSPTWSGANVLTF. CDR3 in DNA: TGTGCCAGCAGCCCAACCTGGTCTGGGGCCAACGTCCTGACTTTC.

The chain uses TRBV9 and TRBJ2-1, with 7 bases that match TRBD2. The V gene end was trimmed by 0 bases and the J gene end by 4 bases; junction bases not matched to a gene: 4. CDR1 is SGDLS, CDR2 YYNGEE, per germline. The CDR3 covers 15 residues. CDR3 coding DNA: TGTGCCAGCAGCGTAGGCCCAGCGGGGTACAATGAGCAGTTCTTC. It codes for CASSVGPAGYNEQFF.

The chain carries TRBV29-1 and TRBJ1-4, with D perhaps TRBD1 (5 bases). Germline V gene lookup returns CDR1 SQVTM and CDR2 ANQGSEA. The CDR3 sequence is 12 residues long. CDR3 region: CTHRLGNEKLFF. CDR3 DNA: TGCACCCACAGGCTAGGTAATGAAAAACTGTTTTTT.

The V call is TRBV11-2, the J call TRBJ2-7; 11 bases are a match to TRBD1. Germline V lookup: CDR1 SGHAT, CDR2 FQNNGV. This CDR3 is 16 amino acids long. Unmatched junction bases numbered 4, after V lost 0 bases and J lost 3 bases. The CDR3 is CASSLDGQGACYEQYF. The CDR3 bases are TGTGCCAGCAGCTTAGATGGACAGGGGGCGTGCTACGAGCAGTACTTC.

V usage is TRBV10-3 and J usage is TRBJ1-5; D not resolved. The CDR3 has 13 amino acids. Between the trimmed V and J ends, which lost 4 bases and 5 bases, there was a span of 9 bases. Germline V CDR1 and CDR2: ENHRY, SYGVKD. As DNA, the CDR3 is TGTGCCATCAGTGTCGCGGTGGATCAGCCCCAGCATTTT. Its translation: CAISVAVDQPQHF.

This rearrangement joins TRBV7-8 to TRBJ2-5; 13 nucleotides agree with TRBD2. This CDR3 spans 16 amino acids. Looked up from germline, CDR1 is SGHVS and CDR2 is FQNEAQ. V lost 7 bases and J lost 5; bases outside the gene matches: 10. CDR3 protein: CASKVGGTSGMETQYF. CDR3 coding DNA: TGTGCCAGCAAAGTAGGCGGGACTAGCGGGATGGAGACCCAGTACTTC.

The chain uses TRBV7-8 and TRBJ2-4, with D unclear. Germline assignment: CDR1 SGHVS and CDR2 FQNEAQ. V lost 2 bases and J lost 13, with 12 bases in between. The CDR3 is 12 amino acids. CDR3 DNA sequence: TGTGCCAGCAGCTTACTTCCGGGTGAGCAGTACTTC. Protein sequence: CASSLLPGEQYF.

The rearrangement uses TRBV7-9 and TRBJ2-5, with 8 bases that match TRBD1. The J call is in doubt because the DNA end fits TRBJ2-7 better. Germline CDR1 is SEHNR and CDR2 is FQNEAQ (reference sequence). This CDR3 has 13 amino acids. CDR3 DNA sequence: TGTGCCAGCAGCTCACCAGGGGGCGGCGAGCAGTACTTC. It codes for CASSSPGGGEQYF.

In this sample, this clonotype turned up a few times. V and J are TRBV12-3 or TRBV12-4 and TRBJ1-2; D not certain. The CDR3 runs to 13 residues. V lost 6 bases and J lost 9, with 17 bases in between. CDR3 amino acids: CASRPALPGSYTF. DNA for the CDR3: TGTGCCAGCAGACCTGCCTTGCCGGGTAGCTACACCTTC.

The V and J genes are TRBV7-8 and TRBJ1-6; TRBD1 matches at 9 bases. J gave up 14 bases and V 1 base, and 6 bases lay outside the gene matches. This CDR3 has 14 amino acids. Germline assignment: CDR1 SGHVS and CDR2 FQNEAQ. The CDR3 is CASSLGQGGLTLHF. CDR3 DNA sequence: TGTGCCAGCAGCTTAGGACAGGGGGGATTAACCCTCCACTTT.

The chain joins TRBV4-1 to TRBJ2-5; the D gene is possibly TRBD1 (6 bases). The DNA end is more similar to TRBJ2-7, so the J call may be wrong. The length of the CDR3 is 15 residues. Germline CDR1 is MGHRA and CDR2 is YSYEKL. CDR3 nucleotide sequence: TGCGCCAGCAGCCGGACCGCTACAGGGTGGTACGAGCAGTACTTC. The encoded protein is CASSRTATGWYEQYF.

This clonotype was recorded once. The V call is TRBV11-1, the J call TRBJ2-7; D uncertain. Between the trimmed V and J ends, which lost 1 base and 0 bases, there was a span of 10 bases. The germline CDR1 and CDR2 sequences are SGHAT and FQDESV (reference sequence). This CDR3 has 15 amino acids. CDR3 in amino acids: CASSLGPQPSYEQYF. DNA for the CDR3: TGTGCCAGCAGCTTAGGACCTCAACCCTCCTACGAGCAGTACTTC.